This T cell receptor (beta chain) comes out of a study of beta chain features in type 1 diabetes. Study-level points and caveats: Possible PCR preference for shorter templates applied equally to patients and controls. Type 1 diabetes patients had TCRB CDR3s that were shorter (moderately but significantly so) in all four CD4+ subsets.

Purity above 95% was achieved in all sorted populations. Of note for this clone: Its antigen is currently unknown.

Germline CDR1 MGHRA, CDR2 YSYEKL. The CDR3 is 17 residues long. With V trimmed by 1 base and J by 8 bases, 12 bases remained unmatched. Of the isolated RNA, all was reverse transcribed, and so the sequenced material was expressed TCRB transcripts. The data were produced by immunoSEQ multiplex PCR, yet TCRdb's version contains in-frame clones alone and is incomplete. Of 300,000 to 350,000 clones in the sample, under 8.5% were seen once. Sequenced material: central memory CD4+ T cells from blood. This TCR was sampled from a woman aged 18-29 years in good health. The V call is TRBV4-1, the J call TRBJ2-1, with 9 nucleotides matching TRBD2. The CDR3 region has the DNA TGCGCCAGCAGCCAAGGGAATGGACTCGGCGGGGGGGATGAGCAGTTCTTC. Its protein product is CASSQGNGLGGGDEQFF.